Below, 27 T cell receptor beta chains from the same sample are listed, as sequenced in a study of CD8 T cells in ankylosing spondylitis. The study's findings and limits: Apparently characteristic of ankylosing spondylitis blood was a TCR beta motif (eight highly homologous variants).

TCRdb reprocessed the 5' RACE reads with MiXCR, giving one entry per CDR3 protein. This sample has approximately 540,000 distinct CDR3 sequences, with roughly an eighth found just once. Antigens for these TCRs are unknown. Sequencing input: blood, either unsorted or a sorted T cell fraction (not recorded which). Receptor source: a male donor with ankylosing spondylitis.

The genes are TRBV7-9 and TRBJ2-2, with a weak D call TRBD2 (6 bases). The CDR3 length is 15 residues. Deletions cut 8 bases from V and 4 bases from J, with 17 bases between. Germline CDR1 is SEHNR and CDR2 is FQNEAQ (reference sequence). The DNA of the CDR3 is TGTGCCAGCGGCCTAGGATCGGGAGCCACCGGGGAGCTGTTTTTT. It translates to CASGLGSGATGELFF.

This clonotype was seen only a few times. This sequence joins TRBV3-1 and TRBJ2-1; D may be TRBD1 or TRBD2 (7 bases each). CDR1 LGHDT and CDR2 YNNKEL come from the germline V gene (reference sequence). The CDR3 is 14 residues long. Trimming stripped 3 bases from V and 8 bases from J, with 14 bases between. CDR3 in amino acids: CASSQRQGGDEQFF. In nucleotides, the CDR3 is TGTGCCAGCAGCCAGAGACAGGGAGGGGATGAGCAGTTCTTC.

The sample holds a few counts of this clonotype. The chain is built from TRBV12-5 and TRBJ2-5, with unresolved D. CDR1 is LGHNT, CDR2 FRNRAP, per germline. This CDR3 contains 18 residues. Trimming took 2 bases from V and 3 from J, leaving 22 bases between them. In DNA, the CDR3 is TGTGCTAGTGGTTTGTCAATCACGACAACGCCAATGAAAGAGACCCAGTACTTC. It encodes CASGLSITTTPMKETQYF.

This clonotype was counted at least ten times. J is TRBJ2-1 and V is TRBV6-1; 10 bases are shared with TRBD1. V gave up 4 bases and J gave up 10 bases; unmatched junction bases: 7. This CDR3 has 14 residues. CDR1 and CDR2 from the germline V gene are MNHNS and SASEGT. DNA for the CDR3: TGTGCCAGCAGTGCCGGGACAGGGGTCGGGGAGCAGTTCTTC. Protein sequence: CASSAGTGVGEQFF.

This clonotype was picked up many times. J is TRBJ1-3 and V is TRBV15; D not certain. Germline CDR1 reads LNHNV; CDR2 reads YYDKDF (reference sequence). The CDR3 has 15 amino acids. Trimming stripped 8 bases from V and 0 bases from J, with 14 bases between. CDR3 sequence (DNA): TGTGCCACCCGGTCGGACGAAAGCTCTGGAAACACCATATATTTT. Translation: CATRSDESSGNTIYF.

The chain couples TRBV25-1 to TRBJ2-7; 8 nucleotides match TRBD2. The ends lost 9 bases at V and 3 bases at J; junction bases unmatched: 7. Germline-derived CDR1 and CDR2 are MGHDK and SYGVNS. The CDR3 length is 13 residues. The CDR3 bases are TGTGCCAGGGGGGCTAGCGGGCACTACGAGCAGTACTTC. It specifies CARGASGHYEQYF.

In this sample, this clonotype turned up many times. This sequence joins TRBV7-9 and TRBJ2-1, with 10 bases fitting TRBD2. V trimming: 1 base; J trimming: 4 bases; junction bases outside the gene matches: 4. Germline V CDR1 and CDR2: SEHNR, FQNEAQ (reference sequence). The length of the CDR3 is 16 residues. In DNA form, the CDR3 reads TGTGCCAGCAGCTTAGTACGGACTAGCGGATACAATGAGCAGTTCTTC. Amino acids: CASSLVRTSGYNEQFF.

The rearrangement joins TRBV20-1 to TRBJ2-3, with 9 bases identical to TRBD1. Germline values: CDR1 DFQATT, CDR2 SNEGSKA (reference sequence). The CDR3 loop spans 17 amino acids. The trim removed 6 bases at V and 2 bases at J, leaving 15 bases unmatched. The chain's CDR3 is CSATGGGLTSDTDTQYF. For the CDR3, the DNA is TGCAGTGCCACAGGGGGCGGACTAACCTCTGACACAGATACGCAGTATTTT.

Only a few counts were recorded for this clonotype. The V call is TRBV20-1, the J call TRBJ2-3; tentatively, D is TRBD2 (6 bases). Per germline, CDR1 DFQATT and CDR2 SNEGSKA (reference sequence). Trimming shortened V by 5 bases and J by 1 base, and 13 bases separated the two germline ends. This CDR3 comprises 14 residues. The CDR3, as DNA: TGCAGTGCTCAAGGATCGGGGGGCACAGATACGCAGTATTTT. Translated, it gives CSAQGSGGTDTQYF.

Many counts were recorded for this clonotype. The rearrangement links TRBV5-1 to TRBJ1-5, with D possibly being TRBD1 (5 bases). The CDR3 spans 14 residues. Germline V CDR1 and CDR2: SGHRS, YFSETQ. With 4 bases removed from V and 7 bases from J, the gap between germline ends came to 15 bases. The CDR3 region is CASSQDRFEQPQHF. DNA for the CDR3: TGCGCCAGCAGCCAAGACAGATTCGAACAGCCCCAGCATTTT.

V usage is TRBV11-2 and J usage is TRBJ2-5; TRBD2 might be the D (5 bases). CDR3 length equals 14 residues. Trimming took 5 bases from V and 1 from J, leaving 11 bases between them. The germline CDR1 and CDR2 sequences are SGHAT and FQNNGV. CDR3 amino acids: CASSPVAGQETQYF. The CDR3 DNA sequence: TGTGCCAGCAGCCCGGTCGCGGGCCAAGAGACCCAGTACTTC.

This clonotype was detected many times. V usage is TRBV12-3 or TRBV12-4 and J usage is TRBJ2-3, with D perhaps given as TRBD1 or TRBD2 (6 bases each). Trimming stripped 7 bases from V and 8 bases from J, with 22 bases between. CDR3 length: 15 amino acids. CDR3 loop: CASTFRGQGRGTQYF. In nucleotides, the CDR3 is TGTGCCAGCACCTTTCGGGGGCAGGGAAGGGGTACGCAGTATTTT.

In its sample, this clonotype was seen many times. V usage is TRBV29-1 and J usage is TRBJ2-1; 7 nucleotides agree with TRBD2. The CDR3 contains 14 residues. The V gene's germline CDR1 is SQVTM and CDR2 ANQGSEA. The junction had 12 bases not matched to a gene; V was cut back by 4 bases and J by 9 bases. This CDR3 reads CSVAHAAGAGEQFF. The CDR3 DNA reads as TGCAGCGTTGCTCACGCGGCGGGAGCAGGTGAGCAGTTCTTC.

This clonotype was seen a handful of times. The chain has TRBV7-9 and TRBJ2-1, with TRBD2 matching 9 bases. Trimming at V came to 1 base and at J to 1 base, leaving 5 bases not matched to a gene. The CDR3 consists of 17 residues. The germline gives CDR1 SEHNR, CDR2 FQNEAQ (reference sequence). The CDR3 loop is CASSLERGRGSYNEQFF. CDR3 bases: TGTGCCAGCAGCTTAGAGCGCGGGAGGGGGTCCTACAATGAGCAGTTCTTC. Filled out from reference TRBV7-9 and TRBJ2-1, the complete variable domain reads DTGVSQNPRHKITKRGQNVTFRCDPISEHNRLYWYRQTLGQGPEFLTYFQNEAQLEKSRLLSDRFSAERPKGSFSTLEIQRTEQGDSAMYLCASSLERGRGSYNEQFFGPGTRLTVL.

This clonotype appeared a few times. This chain connects TRBV5-1 to TRBJ2-1, with D tentatively TRBD2 (6 bases). This CDR3 has 14 residues. V was cut by 1 base and J by 8 bases, with 13 bases left in between. The germline V gene has CDR1 SGHRS and CDR2 YFSETQ. The CDR3 is CASSLTRPGDEQFF. DNA for the CDR3: TGCGCCAGCAGCTTGACCCGCCCGGGGGATGAGCAGTTCTTC. The complete variable domain, with remaining parts taken from reference TRBV5-1 and TRBJ2-1, reads KAGVTQTPRYLIKTRGQQVTLSCSPISGHRSVSWYQQTPGQGLQFLFEYFSETQRNKGNFPGRFSGRQFSNSRSEMNVSTLELGDSALYLCASSLTRPGDEQFFGPGTRLTVL.

This clonotype was seen more than once but under ten times. The chain uses TRBV11-1 and TRBJ2-7, with D maybe TRBD2 (5 bases). The V and J ends lost 4 bases and 7 bases respectively, with 14 bases between them. Germline V lookup: CDR1 SGHAT, CDR2 FQDESV (reference sequence). The CDR3 is 13 residues long. CDR3 DNA sequence: TGTGCCAGCAGCTCCGGCCCTTCGGGGGAGCAGTACGTC. Translation: CASSSGPSGEQYV.

Ten or more counts support this clonotype. The CDR3 DNA reads TGTGCCAGCAGCCAAGCCTATAAGGGGACCGGGGAGCTGTTTTTT. Protein sequence: CASSQAYKGTGELFF. This chain joins TRBV3-1 and TRBJ2-2, with D perhaps matching TRBD1 (5 bases). CDR1 is LGHDT, CDR2 YNNKEL, per germline (reference sequence). The CDR3 has 15 amino acids. V dropped 1 base and J dropped 5 bases, with 11 bases sitting between them.

The rearrangement joins TRBV5-1 to TRBJ1-2; D uncertain. The CDR3 contains 14 residues. Deletions cut 1 base from V and 6 bases from J, with 13 bases between. In germline, CDR1 is SGHRS, CDR2 YFSETQ. For the CDR3, the DNA is TGCGCCAGCAGCTTGTTCCAGCGAACGGATGGCTACACCTTC. Its translation: CASSLFQRTDGYTF.

This clonotype occurred a few times. In nucleotides, the CDR3 is TGTGCCATCAGTGATAACAGGGGGAACACTGAAGCTTTCTTT. This sequence encodes CAISDNRGNTEAFF. V is TRBV10-3 and J is TRBJ1-1; 7 bases align to TRBD1. CDR3 length equals 14 residues. V lost 3 bases, J lost 1 base, and 2 bases stayed unmatched. The germline V gene encodes CDR1 ENHRY and CDR2 SYGVKD.

This clonotype was detected many times. V is TRBV11-2 and J is TRBJ1-1, with TRBD1 matching over 7 bases. The ends lost 1 base at V and 1 base at J; junction bases unmatched: 9. The CDR3 spans 17 residues. Germline V CDR1 and CDR2: SGHAT, FQNNGV. The CDR3 DNA reads as TGTGCCAGCAGCTTAGCAGTAAACAGGGGCCGGAACACTGAAGCTTTCTTT. This gives the protein CASSLAVNRGRNTEAFF.

This clonotype was detected a few times. The rearrangement uses TRBV20-1 and TRBJ2-3; tentatively, D is TRBD2 (5 bases). From germline, CDR1 is DFQATT and CDR2 SNEGSKA (reference sequence). There are 14 residues in the CDR3. The germline V and J ends were trimmed by 3 bases and 8 bases, with 18 bases remaining between them. The CDR3 sequence is CSASRSGSGGTQYF. DNA for the CDR3: TGCAGTGCTAGTCGGAGCGGCTCCGGCGGTACGCAGTATTTT.

This clonotype has only a few counts. The chain joins TRBV10-3 to TRBJ2-5; D unclear. Germline V CDR1 and CDR2: ENHRY, SYGVKD. This CDR3 has 12 residues. The ends were cut back, 0 bases at V and 5 bases at J, with 4 bases in the middle. CDR3 in DNA: TGTGCCATCAGTGAGTCGTTGGAGACCCAGTACTTC. Protein product: CAISESLETQYF.

The sample holds a few counts of this clonotype. This chain joins TRBV6-4 and TRBJ1-1; TRBD1 matches at 8 bases. Germline lookup yields CDR1 MRHNA and CDR2 SNTAGT. This CDR3 has 16 amino acids. After removal of 5 bases from V and 2 bases from J, the junction contained 10 bases not matched to a gene. CDR3 sequence reads: CASSFNLGQANTEAFF. In nucleotides, the CDR3 is TGTGCCAGCAGTTTTAACCTGGGACAGGCCAACACTGAAGCTTTCTTT.

This clonotype was seen ten or more times. The chain carries TRBV24-1 and TRBJ2-1; D gene uncertain. Germline loops: CDR1 KGHDR, CDR2 SFDVKD. This CDR3 is built from 12 residues. Trimming shortened V by 5 bases and J by 8 bases, and 9 bases separated the two germline ends. As DNA, the CDR3 is TGTGCCACCAGTGCGTTGGACCATGAGCAGTTCTTC. Protein sequence: CATSALDHEQFF.

In this sample, this clonotype turned up a few times. The V call is TRBV12-3 or TRBV12-4, the J call TRBJ1-4; D not certain. V dropped 6 bases and J dropped 8 bases, with 16 bases sitting between them. CDR3 length: 14 residues. The chain's CDR3 is CASRSPGGGEKLFF. CDR3 bases: TGTGCCAGCAGATCCCCGGGAGGCGGAGAAAAACTGTTTTTT.

This clonotype was picked up many times. The chain combines TRBV6-2 or TRBV6-3 with TRBJ1-1; D is possibly TRBD1 (5 bases). Germline CDR1 and CDR2: MNHEY and SVGEGT. This CDR3 has 14 amino acids. V was cut by 2 bases and J by 2 bases, with 9 bases left in between. The CDR3 here is CASSYPGGNTEAFF. The CDR3 region has the DNA TGTGCCAGCAGTTACCCGGGGGGAAACACTGAAGCTTTCTTT.

This chain uses TRBV20-1 with TRBJ1-4, with a possible D match to TRBD1 (5 bases). The V end was cut by 7 bases, the J end by 7 bases, with 13 bases between. This CDR3 has 12 amino acids. Germline V lookup: CDR1 DFQATT, CDR2 SNEGSKA (reference sequence). The CDR3 region has the DNA TGCAGTGTAGATCTTGGGGGTGAAAAACTGTTTTTT. This gives the protein CSVDLGGEKLFF.